This T cell receptor (beta chain) emerged from a study of blood T cell repertoires in COVID-19. Study overall: Whether acute or convalescent, the COVID-19 samples came from the United States, Italy and Spain.

Trimming took off 4 bases at V and 10 bases at J, with 20 bases between the two ends. Germline assignment: CDR1 SEHNR and CDR2 FQNEAQ (reference sequence). The CDR3 covers 16 residues. Cohort 3 donors counted as recovered after two negative PCRs, clearance, or resolved symptoms. Profiling relied on immunoSEQ multiplex PCR, and the TCRdb table lists in-frame clones only, not all of them. The table includes roughly 380,000 clones, 87% detected once. The chain joins TRBV7-9 to TRBJ1-6; no clear D. Sequenced: PBMCs or T cells enriched from blood (not recorded which). The receptor was isolated from a woman aged 25 to 45 who had recovered from COVID-19. The CDR3: CASSSPVGGNNSPLHF. CDR3 nucleotide sequence: TGTGCCAGCAGCTCCCCGGTTGGAGGGAACAACTCACCCCTCCACTTT. The full variable domain, completed using reference TRBV7-9 and TRBJ1-6, is DTGVSQNPRHKITKRGQNVTFRCDPISEHNRLYWYRQTLGQGPEFLTYFQNEAQLEKSRLLSDRFSAERPKGSFSTLEIQRTEQGDSAMYLCASSSPVGGNNSPLHFGNGTRLTVT.